This entry concerns a single TCR beta chain. Antigen: not known. The sample comes from a study of T cells in localized non-small cell lung cancer. General study results and limits: The highest T cell clonality was in uninvolved adjacent lung, above tumor. Only one tumor region was sequenced, so heterogeneity remains possible. Higher blood T cell density tracked longer overall survival. Appearance in adjacent lung was seen for a median approximately 60 of the top 100 tumor clones.

Clones were read by immunoSEQ multiplex PCR, and TCRdb kept only the in-frame ones, dropping some. This sample carries over 20,000 clones, 70% to 90% of them seen once, and the ten largest clones take 13% to 15%. The CDR3 runs 14 residues. V lost 6 bases and J lost 4, with 15 bases in between. CDR1 is LNHDA, CDR2 SQIVND, per germline (reference sequence). The chain carries TRBV19 and TRBJ1-1; possible D gene TRBD1, 5 bases. This TCR derives from a female donor aged 60 or older with stage I lung adenocarcinoma. Material: peripheral blood, obtained before any cancer treatment. CDR3 nucleotides: TGTGCCAGTAGCTCCGGGGCTCTGATCACTGAAGCTTTCTTT. Protein: CASSSGALITEAFF.